The 17 T cell receptor beta chains below were found in one sample sequenced in a study of cytomegalovirus exposure and HLA in healthy donors. It was with 60 Vbeta and 13 Jbeta primers that the PCR ran. Method: immunoSEQ multiplex PCR; TCRdb's copy keeps in-frame clones and lacks some. The top ten hold 1.7% of the sample, which has about 150,000 clones, around 79% seen once. Sequencing was carried out using PBMCs. The receptors derive from a woman between 25 and 40 years old in good health and CMV-seronegative.

Only a few counts were recorded for this clone. The chain joins TRBV6-5 to TRBJ1-3; no firm D call. Germline V gene data show CDR1 as MNHEY and CDR2 as SVGAGI. This CDR3 comprises 12 residues. Trimming stripped 2 bases from V and 7 bases from J, with 6 bases between. DNA for the CDR3: TGTGCCAGCAGTTACGATGGCAACACCATATATTTT. This gives the protein CASSYDGNTIYF.

The chain uses TRBV30 and TRBJ1-2; unclear D gene. Germline V lookup: CDR1 GTSNPN, CDR2 SVGIG (reference sequence). Trimming cost V 4 bases and J 8 bases, with 17 bases left between them. The CDR3 extends over 13 amino acids. CDR3 in amino acids: CAWNPTLVRGYTF. In DNA form, the CDR3 reads TGTGCCTGGAACCCTACCCTTGTTCGGGGCTACACCTTC.

The gene calls are TRBV10-3 and TRBJ2-1; 7 positions match TRBD2. The ends lost 4 bases at V and 7 bases at J; junction bases unmatched: 1. The CDR3 sequence is 12 residues long. Germline CDR1 ENHRY, CDR2 SYGVKD. The CDR3 bases are TGTGCCATCAGTGTGGGGGGGAATGAGCAGTTCTTC. Translation gives CAISVGGNEQFF.

The chain has TRBV6-1 and TRBJ2-2; TRBD2 agrees at 12 bases. Germline loops: CDR1 MNHNS, CDR2 SASEGT. With 8 bases clipped from V and 4 bases from J, the junction kept 5 bases outside the gene matches. The CDR3 has 15 amino acids. The CDR3 DNA sequence: TGTGCCAGCGCTTCACTAGCGGGGGGCACCGGGGAGCTGTTTTTT. It specifies CASASLAGGTGELFF.

The V gene is TRBV10-2, the J gene TRBJ1-5, with D maybe TRBD1 (5 bases). This CDR3 has 12 amino acids. Germline values: CDR1 WSHSY, CDR2 SAAADI. V lost 6 bases and J 2 bases, leaving 5 bases between the germline ends. CDR3 residues: CASRQGNQPQHF. DNA of the CDR3: TGCGCCAGCAGACAGGGCAATCAGCCCCAGCATTTT.

The chain is built from TRBV7-4 and TRBJ1-1, with 12 bases lining up with TRBD1. There are 16 residues in the CDR3. Looked up from germline, CDR1 is SGHVT and CDR2 is SQSDAQ. The V segment lost 8 bases and the J segment 3 bases; nucleotides outside the gene matches: 10. The CDR3 sequence is CASGRGTGGWDTEAFF. The CDR3 region has the DNA TGTGCCAGCGGGCGCGGGACAGGGGGCTGGGACACTGAAGCTTTCTTT.

The chain is built from TRBV6-1 and TRBJ2-2; perhaps TRBD2 as D (7 bases). Germline V gene sequence: CDR1 MNHNS, CDR2 SASEGT. Trimming left V 7 bases short and J 6 bases short, with 18 bases between. The CDR3 runs to 15 residues. The CDR3 is CASTARGAGAGELFF. The CDR3, as DNA: TGTGCCAGCACCGCACGGGGGGCCGGGGCCGGGGAGCTGTTTTTT.

This sequence joins TRBV5-1 and TRBJ1-1, with 7 positions matching TRBD1. The V gene end was trimmed by 0 bases and the J gene end by 0 bases; junction bases not matched to a gene: 5. This CDR3 region has 16 residues. The germline V gene encodes CDR1 SGHRS and CDR2 YFSETQ. The CDR3 spells CASSLASTGMNTEAFF. In DNA, the CDR3 is TGCGCCAGCAGCTTGGCTTCGACAGGGATGAACACTGAAGCTTTCTTT.

The chain uses TRBV6-1 and TRBJ2-1; 9 nucleotides align to TRBD2. Germline V gives CDR1 MNHNS, CDR2 SASEGT. This CDR3 region has 14 residues. Unmatched junction bases numbered 11, after V lost 8 bases and J lost 9 bases. The CDR3: CASLQAGGQGEQFF. As DNA, the CDR3 is TGTGCCAGCCTCCAGGCGGGAGGGCAAGGTGAGCAGTTCTTC.

The V and J genes are TRBV1 and TRBJ1-1. TRBV1 is a pseudogene segment. This CDR3 comprises 14 residues. The CDR3 DNA reads as TGCACCAGCAGCCAAGATCTCGCGGACACTGAAGCTTTCTTT. Amino acid sequence: CTSSQDLADTEAFF.

The CDR3 DNA follows: TGTGCCAGCAGACGACCCGGGGGGGGAGCTCCGAATCAGCCCCAGCATTTT. It encodes CASRRPGGGAPNQPQHF. This sequence joins TRBV28 and TRBJ1-5; D is possibly TRBD1 (5 bases). Trimming stripped 6 bases from V and 4 bases from J, with 22 bases between. The germline V gene has CDR1 MDHEN and CDR2 SYDVKM. The CDR3 runs to 17 residues.

The chain has TRBV15 and TRBJ1-6; D remains unclear. CDR1 is LNHNV and CDR2 is YYDKDF in the germline V gene (reference sequence). This CDR3 spans 13 amino acids. V shed 8 bases and J shed 0 bases, with 5 bases lying between them. CDR3 nucleotides: TGTGCCACCGGCGGCTCCTATAATTCACCCCTCCACTTT. It is translated as CATGGSYNSPLHF. The whole variable domain, remainder taken from reference TRBV15 and TRBJ1-6, is DAMVIQNPRYQVTQFGKPVTLSCSQTLNHNVMYWYQQKSSQAPKLLFHYYDKDFNNEADTPDNFQSRRPNTSFCFLDIRSPGLGDTAMYLCATGGSYNSPLHFGNGTRLTVT.

The rearrangement joins TRBV7-3 to TRBJ2-7; 10 bases are a match to TRBD2. Per the germline V gene, CDR1 is SGHTA and CDR2 is FQGTGA. The trim removed 5 bases at V and 3 bases at J, leaving 7 bases unmatched. The CDR3 consists of 15 residues. CDR3 region: CASSLERGGLYEQYF. In DNA form, the CDR3 reads TGTGCCAGCAGCCTCGAGCGGGGGGGCCTCTACGAGCAGTACTTC.

The genes are TRBV7-8 and TRBJ1-5, with D maybe TRBD1 (5 bases). The germline V gene has CDR1 SGHVS and CDR2 FQNEAQ. V was trimmed by 7 bases and J by 3 bases, leaving 16 bases between them. This CDR3 comprises 15 residues. In DNA form, the CDR3 reads TGTGCCAGCAACGCTGCTGGAGGGGACAATCAGCCCCAGCATTTT. Encoded protein: CASNAAGGDNQPQHF.

In this sample, this clone turned up once. The sample carries other DNA sequences with the same CDR3. V and J are TRBV5-4 and TRBJ2-2, with a tentative D call TRBD1 (6 bases). CDR1 and CDR2 from the germline V gene are SGHNT and YYREEE (reference sequence). V gave up 4 bases and J gave up 4 bases, with 8 bases separating them. The CDR3 sequence is 13 residues long. CDR3 bases: TGTGCCAGCAGCCAACAGGGCACCGGGGAGCTGTTTTTT. This sequence encodes CASSQQGTGELFF.

The CDR3 loop reads CASSLAGQGSYGYTF. The DNA of the CDR3 is TGTGCCAGCAGCTTGGCCGGCCAGGGGTCCTATGGCTACACCTTC. This sequence joins TRBV5-8 and TRBJ1-2, with a tentative D call TRBD1 (6 bases). Germline V gene data show CDR1 as SGHTS and CDR2 as YDEGEE. The CDR3 spans 15 residues. Trimming cost V 0 bases and J 4 bases, with 13 bases left between them.

The V call is TRBV18, the J call TRBJ2-5, with D possibly TRBD2 on 6 matching bases. V lost 1 base to trimming and J lost 4 bases, with 7 bases between them. The CDR3 is made up of 13 amino acids. Looked up from germline, CDR1 is KGHSH and CDR2 is LQKENI. The CDR3 DNA follows: TGTGCCAGCTCACCACAGGGAGGAGAGACCCAGTACTTC. Translating it yields CASSPQGGETQYF.